These 17 T cell receptor beta chains share one sample of origin, sequenced in a study of T cells after yellow fever vaccination (dated by TCRdb to between 2019 and 2020). Read against the paper, the sample's treatment or condition label means: live attenuated yellow fever vaccine strain. The library was prepared using 5' RACE. For sequencing, an Illumina HiSeq 2500 was employed. Clones were called with MiXCR by TCRdb after fastp trimmed the public reads at Q25, and only in-frame beta chains were retained. For every CDR3 protein sequence, its rows merge into one entry that carries the most common genes and DNA. The sample table shows approximately 150,000 distinct CDR3 sequences, and 7.7% are seen once. The ten largest account for under 0.95% of the sample. The sample in question was CD4+ T cells sorted from PBMCs, obtained 5 days after the yellow fever booster vaccination. The receptors shown here come from a man between 25 and 39 years old who received the YFV17D yellow fever vaccine.

This CDR3 is CASSSSSAGGGTYEQYF. In nucleotides, the CDR3 is TGTGCCAGCAGCTCGTCTTCAGCGGGAGGCGGAACCTACGAGCAGTACTTC. The genes are TRBV7-2 and TRBJ2-7; the match to TRBD2 covers 9 bases. The V and J ends lost 4 bases and 2 bases, in that order; junction bases with no gene match: 12. This CDR3 has 17 residues. The germline gives CDR1 SGHTA, CDR2 FQGNSA.

As to this clonotype: This could be a read error, since a much larger clone is one nucleotide away. The chain employs TRBV7-9 and TRBJ2-1; no clear D gene. CDR3 length: 13 amino acids. Germline CDR1 is SEHNR and CDR2 is FQNEAQ (reference sequence). V was trimmed by 2 bases and J by 8 bases, leaving 10 bases between them. Here the CDR3 DNA reads TGTGCCAGCAGCTTATCTGTCTGGGATGAGCAGTTCTTC. Protein: CASSLSVWDEQFF.

This clonotype was seen repeatedly, ten times or more. The gene calls are TRBV5-5 and TRBJ2-5; no reliable D call. The germline gives CDR1 SGHKS, CDR2 YYEKEE (reference sequence). CDR3 length equals 18 residues. The V end was cut by 7 bases, the J end by 4 bases, with 29 bases between. The CDR3 loop reads CASRPGWQPPGVSETQYF. Written as DNA, the CDR3 is TGTGCCAGCCGTCCGGGCTGGCAGCCGCCTGGGGTATCAGAGACCCAGTACTTC.

This clonotype has only a few counts. CDR3 nucleotides: TGTGCCACCAGTGACGCGACATTTAGCACAGATACGCAGTATTTT. Amino acids: CATSDATFSTDTQYF. The gene calls are TRBV24-1 and TRBJ2-3; D not certain. The CDR3 extends over 15 amino acids. Per the germline V gene, CDR1 is KGHDR and CDR2 is SFDVKD. The V end was cut by 4 bases, the J end by 0 bases, with 10 bases between.

This chain joins TRBV5-6 and TRBJ2-7; D is unresolved. This CDR3 spans 12 amino acids. From germline, CDR1 is SGHDT and CDR2 YYEEEE. The germline V and J ends were trimmed by 0 bases and 2 bases, with 3 bases remaining between them. In DNA form, the CDR3 reads TGTGCCAGCAGCTTGGTCCCCTACGAGCAGTACTTC. Translating gives CASSLVPYEQYF.

This clonotype was counted ten times or more. The rearrangement links TRBV6-2 or TRBV6-3 to TRBJ2-2; maybe TRBD2 (5 bases). The CDR3 is 15 residues long. The V gene's germline CDR1 is MNHEY and CDR2 SVGEGT. Trimming cost V 5 bases and J 4 bases, with 14 bases left between them. The CDR3 bases are TGTGCCAGCAGTAGCCGGAGGCTCACCACCGGGGAGCTGTTTTTT. Its translation: CASSSRRLTTGELFF.

The chain couples TRBV20-1 to TRBJ2-4, with a tentative D call TRBD2 (6 bases). V lost 5 bases, J lost 0 bases, and 14 bases lay in between. The germline V gene encodes CDR1 DFQATT and CDR2 SNEGSKA (reference sequence). The CDR3 consists of 15 residues. The CDR3 sequence: CSAGHPGLAKNIQYF. The CDR3 nucleotides read TGCAGTGCTGGACATCCGGGACTAGCCAAAAACATTCAGTACTTC.

This clonotype has at least ten counts. The chain recombines TRBV29-1 with TRBJ1-2; D unclear. Trimming removed 5 bases from V and 2 bases from J, with 15 bases in between. The CDR3 extends over 14 amino acids. CDR1 SQVTM and CDR2 ANQGSEA come from the germline V gene. The CDR3 DNA reads as TGCAGCGTTTTGGGTGGAAAAGGGAACTATGGCTACACCTTC. Its translation is CSVLGGKGNYGYTF.

There are many counts of this clonotype. V and J are TRBV20-1 and TRBJ2-1; 13 nucleotides agree with TRBD2. Trimming at V came to 6 bases and at J to 9 bases, leaving 8 bases not matched to a gene. This CDR3 has 14 amino acids. The germline V gene encodes CDR1 DFQATT and CDR2 SNEGSKA (reference sequence). The chain's CDR3 is CSAGFGTSGVEQFF. CDR3 DNA: TGCAGTGCGGGGTTCGGGACTAGCGGGGTTGAGCAGTTCTTC.

This clonotype has a count of ten or more. The chain uses TRBV9 and TRBJ2-3; D is ambiguous. The CDR3 extends over 15 amino acids. V was cut by 0 bases and J by 0 bases, with 8 bases left in between. Germline-derived CDR1 and CDR2 are SGDLS and YYNGEE. CDR3 amino acids: CASSVGSTSTDTQYF. CDR3 coding DNA: TGTGCCAGCAGCGTAGGCAGTACCAGCACAGATACGCAGTATTTT.

There are many counts of this clonotype. The chain links TRBV6-5 to TRBJ2-2; tentatively, D is TRBD2 (6 bases). CDR1 and CDR2 (germline): MNHEY, SVGAGI. The V and J ends lost 2 bases and 4 bases respectively, with 8 bases between them. This CDR3 is 14 amino acids long. In nucleotides, the CDR3 is TGTGCCAGCAGTTACCTGGGACTCACCGGGGAGCTGTTTTTT. It translates to CASSYLGLTGELFF.

The chain carries TRBV7-2 and TRBJ2-7, with D perhaps TRBD1 (6 bases). CDR1 and CDR2 from the germline V gene are SGHTA and FQGNSA. Trimming took off 4 bases at V and 0 bases at J, with 16 bases between the two ends. The CDR3 runs 16 residues. The CDR3 loop is CASSSGRGAFSYEQYF. CDR3 sequence (DNA): TGTGCCAGCAGCTCAGGCAGGGGCGCATTCTCCTACGAGCAGTACTTC. Drawing the rest from reference TRBV7-2 and TRBJ2-7, the complete variable domain is GAGVSQSPSNKVTEKGKDVELRCDPISGHTALYWYRQSLGQGLEFLIYFQGNSAPDKSGLPSDRFSAERTGGSVSTLTIQRTQQEDSAVYLCASSSGRGAFSYEQYFGPGTRLTVT.

In its sample, this clonotype was seen a few times. V usage is TRBV5-6 and J usage is TRBJ2-1; 8 bases line up with TRBD2. Trimming took 4 bases from V and 7 from J; bases not matched to a gene: 13. Germline-derived CDR1 and CDR2 are SGHDT and YYEEEE. The CDR3 length is 16 residues. As DNA, the CDR3 is TGTGCCAGCAGCGCCAAACTAGCGGCGCATAAGAATGAGCAGTTCTTC. Its protein is CASSAKLAAHKNEQFF.

The CDR3 bases are TGTGCCAGCAGTAGCATCGGCGGGAGGCCCGAGGGGACCCAGTACTTC. As protein: CASSSIGGRPEGTQYF. This chain uses TRBV6-2 or TRBV6-3 with TRBJ2-5; 8 bases agree with TRBD2. Losses at the gene ends were 5 bases for V and 7 bases for J; bases not matched to a gene: 15. From germline, CDR1 is MNHEY and CDR2 SVGEGT. There are 16 residues in the CDR3.

This clonotype was observed at least ten times. This rearrangement joins TRBV4-3 to TRBJ2-1; 7 nucleotides align to TRBD2. Per the germline V gene, CDR1 is LGHNA and CDR2 is YSLEER. Trimming removed 8 bases from V and 2 bases from J; junction bases left unmatched: 6. This CDR3 is built from 14 residues. The CDR3 DNA follows: TGCGCCAGCGGCCCGGGAGGTGCCTACAATGAGCAGTTCTTC. Translating it yields CASGPGGAYNEQFF.

This clonotype was detected many times. The chain is built from TRBV18 and TRBJ2-7, with 8 bases fitting TRBD1. Germline-derived CDR1 and CDR2 are KGHSH and LQKENI. Trimming removed 3 bases from V and 5 bases from J; junction bases left unmatched: 3. The CDR3 sequence is 13 residues long. CDR3 DNA: TGTGCCAGCTCACCGGACAGGGAACACGAGCAGTACTTC. Its protein product is CASSPDREHEQYF.

This clonotype has a count of ten or more. The V call is TRBV6-1, the J call TRBJ2-7; tentatively, D is TRBD1 (5 bases). Looked up from germline, CDR1 is MNHNS and CDR2 is SASEGT. This CDR3 spans 13 amino acids. Trimming left V 6 bases short and J 2 bases short, with 11 bases between. The CDR3: CASSQTVPYEQYF. Written as DNA, the CDR3 is TGTGCCAGCAGCCAGACAGTACCCTACGAGCAGTACTTC.